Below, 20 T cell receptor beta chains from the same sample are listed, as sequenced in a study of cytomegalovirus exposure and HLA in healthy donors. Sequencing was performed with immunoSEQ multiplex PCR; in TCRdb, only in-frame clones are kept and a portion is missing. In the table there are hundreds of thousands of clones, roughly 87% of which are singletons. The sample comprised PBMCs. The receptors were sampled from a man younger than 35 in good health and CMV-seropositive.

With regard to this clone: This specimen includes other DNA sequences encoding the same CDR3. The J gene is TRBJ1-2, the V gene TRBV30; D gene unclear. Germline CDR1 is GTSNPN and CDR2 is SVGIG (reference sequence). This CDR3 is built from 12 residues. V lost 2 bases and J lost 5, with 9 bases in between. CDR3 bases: TGTGCCTGGAGTCCCGGCGGGTATGGCTACACCTTC. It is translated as CAWSPGGYGYTF.

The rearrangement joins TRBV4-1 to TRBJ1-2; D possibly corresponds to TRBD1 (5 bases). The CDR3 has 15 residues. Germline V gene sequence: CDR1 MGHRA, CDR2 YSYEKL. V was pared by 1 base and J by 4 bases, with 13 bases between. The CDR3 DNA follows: TGCGCCAGCAGCCAAGTGGAGGGGAGCGCCTATGGCTACACCTTC. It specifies CASSQVEGSAYGYTF.

In DNA form, the CDR3 reads TGCGCCAGCGGATACAGCTCGACCTACGAGCAGTACTTC. Residues: CASGYSSTYEQYF. This chain connects TRBV5-1 to TRBJ2-7; D gene unclear. Deletions cut 7 bases from V and 2 bases from J, with 13 bases between. Germline CDR1 is SGHRS and CDR2 is YFSETQ. The CDR3 covers 13 residues. The full variable domain, rest sourced from reference TRBV5-1 and TRBJ2-7, is KAGVTQTPRYLIKTRGQQVTLSCSPISGHRSVSWYQQTPGQGLQFLFEYFSETQRNKGNFPGRFSGRQFSNSRSEMNVSTLELGDSALYLCASGYSSTYEQYFGPGTRLTVT.

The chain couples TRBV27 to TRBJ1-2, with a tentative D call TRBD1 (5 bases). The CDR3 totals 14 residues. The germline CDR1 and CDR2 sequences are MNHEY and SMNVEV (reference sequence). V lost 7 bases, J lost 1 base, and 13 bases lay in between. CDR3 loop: CASKFIQDNYGYTF. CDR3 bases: TGTGCCAGCAAATTTATACAGGATAACTATGGCTACACCTTC.

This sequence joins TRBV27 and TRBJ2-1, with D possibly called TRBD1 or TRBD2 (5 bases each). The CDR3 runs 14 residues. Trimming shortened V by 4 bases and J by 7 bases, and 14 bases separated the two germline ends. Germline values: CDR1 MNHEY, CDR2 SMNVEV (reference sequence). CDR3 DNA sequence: TGTGCCAGCAGTTCCGGGACGGTCTGGAATGAGCAGTTCTTC. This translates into CASSSGTVWNEQFF.

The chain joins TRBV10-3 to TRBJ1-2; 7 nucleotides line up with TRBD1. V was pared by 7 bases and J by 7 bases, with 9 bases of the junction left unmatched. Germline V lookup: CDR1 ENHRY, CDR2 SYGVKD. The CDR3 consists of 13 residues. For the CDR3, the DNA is TGTGCCATCACCGGGGACAGCCCCAGTGGCTACACCTTC. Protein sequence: CAITGDSPSGYTF.

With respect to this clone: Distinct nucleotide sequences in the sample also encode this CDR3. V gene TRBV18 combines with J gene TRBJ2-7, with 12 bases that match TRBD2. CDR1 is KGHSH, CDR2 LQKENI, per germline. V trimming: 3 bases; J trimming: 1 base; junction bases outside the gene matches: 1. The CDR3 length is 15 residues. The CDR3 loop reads CASSPGLAGSYEQYF. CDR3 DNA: TGTGCCAGCTCACCGGGACTAGCGGGTTCCTACGAGCAGTACTTC.

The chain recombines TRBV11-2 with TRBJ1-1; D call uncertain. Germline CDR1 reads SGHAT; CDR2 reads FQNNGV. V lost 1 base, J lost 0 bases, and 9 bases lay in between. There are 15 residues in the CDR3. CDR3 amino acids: CASSLVYGMNTEAFF. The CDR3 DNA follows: TGTGCCAGCAGCTTAGTATACGGGATGAACACTGAAGCTTTCTTT.

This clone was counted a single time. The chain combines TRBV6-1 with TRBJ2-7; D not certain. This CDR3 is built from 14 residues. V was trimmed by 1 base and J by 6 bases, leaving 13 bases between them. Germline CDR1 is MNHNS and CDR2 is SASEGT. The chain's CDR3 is CASSEVPNGAEQYF. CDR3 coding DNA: TGTGCCAGCAGTGAAGTTCCTAACGGTGCCGAGCAGTACTTC.

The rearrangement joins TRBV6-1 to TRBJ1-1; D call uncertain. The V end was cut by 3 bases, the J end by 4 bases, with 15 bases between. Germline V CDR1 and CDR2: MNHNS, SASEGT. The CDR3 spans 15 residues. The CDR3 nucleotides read TGTGCCAGCAGTGAGGGAGGAAACGCCCCCACTGAAGCTTTCTTT. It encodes CASSEGGNAPTEAFF.

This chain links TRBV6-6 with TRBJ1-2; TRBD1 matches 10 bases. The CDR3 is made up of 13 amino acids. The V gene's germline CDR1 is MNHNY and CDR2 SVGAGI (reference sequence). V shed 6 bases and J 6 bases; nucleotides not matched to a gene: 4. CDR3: CASRQGQGNGYTF. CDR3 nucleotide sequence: TGTGCCAGCAGACAGGGACAGGGGAATGGCTACACCTTC.

The CDR3 region is CASSSNRVEGYTF. The DNA of the CDR3 is TGTGCCAGCAGTTCGAACAGGGTCGAGGGCTACACCTTC. The V call is TRBV6-1, the J call TRBJ1-2, with D possibly being TRBD1 (6 bases). CDR3 length: 13 residues. V was pared by 5 bases and J by 8 bases, with 15 bases between. In germline, CDR1 is MNHNS, CDR2 SASEGT.

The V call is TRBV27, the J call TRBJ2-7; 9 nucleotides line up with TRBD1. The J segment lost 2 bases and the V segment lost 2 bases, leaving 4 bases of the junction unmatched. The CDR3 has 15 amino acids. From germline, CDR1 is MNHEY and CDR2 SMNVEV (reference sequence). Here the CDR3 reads CASSLTRDRAYEQYF. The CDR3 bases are TGTGCCAGCAGTTTAACGCGGGACAGGGCCTACGAGCAGTACTTC.

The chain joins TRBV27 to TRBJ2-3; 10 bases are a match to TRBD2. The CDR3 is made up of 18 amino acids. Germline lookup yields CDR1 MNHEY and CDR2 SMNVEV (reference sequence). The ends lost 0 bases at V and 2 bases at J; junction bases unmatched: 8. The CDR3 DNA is TGTGCCAGCAGTTTATCTTCACTAGCGGGAATAACCACAGATACGCAGTATTTT. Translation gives CASSLSSLAGITTDTQYF.

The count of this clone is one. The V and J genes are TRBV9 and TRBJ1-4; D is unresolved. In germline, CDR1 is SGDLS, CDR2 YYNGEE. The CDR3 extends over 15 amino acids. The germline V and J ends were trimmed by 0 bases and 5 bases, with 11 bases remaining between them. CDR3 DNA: TGTGCCAGCAGCGTAGGCCCAGCCCACAATGAAAAACTGTTTTTT. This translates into CASSVGPAHNEKLFF. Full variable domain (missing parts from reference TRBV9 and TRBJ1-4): DSGVTQTPKHLITATGQRVTLRCSPRSGDLSVYWYQQSLDQGLQFLIQYYNGEERAKGNILERFSAQQFPDLHSELNLSSLELGDSALYFCASSVGPAHNEKLFFGSGTQLSVL.

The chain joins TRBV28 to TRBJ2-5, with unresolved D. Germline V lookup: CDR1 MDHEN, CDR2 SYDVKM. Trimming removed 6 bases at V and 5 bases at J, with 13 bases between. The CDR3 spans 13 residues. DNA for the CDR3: TGTGCCAGCAGCCCGATAGGCCTCGAGACCCAGTACTTC. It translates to CASSPIGLETQYF.

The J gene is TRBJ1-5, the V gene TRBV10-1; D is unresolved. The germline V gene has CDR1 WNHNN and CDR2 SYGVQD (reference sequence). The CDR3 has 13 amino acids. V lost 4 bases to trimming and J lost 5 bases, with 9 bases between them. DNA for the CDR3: TGCGCCAGCAGTGCCGGGAAGGATCAGCCCCAGCATTTT. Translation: CASSAGKDQPQHF.

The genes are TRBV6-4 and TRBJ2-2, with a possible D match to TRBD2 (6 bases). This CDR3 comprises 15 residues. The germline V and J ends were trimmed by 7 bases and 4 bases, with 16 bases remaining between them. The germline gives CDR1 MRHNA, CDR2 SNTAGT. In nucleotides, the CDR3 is TGTGCCAGCACGCGGGACGCCCAGGGCACCGGGGAGCTGTTTTTT. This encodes CASTRDAQGTGELFF.

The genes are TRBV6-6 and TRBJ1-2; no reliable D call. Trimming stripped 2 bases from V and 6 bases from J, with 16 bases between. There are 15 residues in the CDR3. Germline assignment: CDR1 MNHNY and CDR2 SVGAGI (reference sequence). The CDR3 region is CASSYVPQTAHGYTF. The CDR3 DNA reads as TGTGCCAGCAGTTACGTCCCCCAAACAGCACATGGCTACACCTTC.

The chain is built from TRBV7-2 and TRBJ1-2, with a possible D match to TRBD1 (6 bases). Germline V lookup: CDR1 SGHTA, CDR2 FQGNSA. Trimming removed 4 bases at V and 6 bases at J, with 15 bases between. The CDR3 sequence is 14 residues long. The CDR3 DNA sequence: TGTGCCAGCAGCTGGACGGGGGCGCAGGATGGCTACACCTTC. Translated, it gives CASSWTGAQDGYTF.